This entry concerns a single T cell receptor (beta chain). This specimen comes from a study of OX40 agonist ivuxolimab in advanced cancers. Background on the study: Allowance was made for prior anti-PD-1, anti-PD-L1 or anti-CTLA-4 therapy, and about 44% had some.

The CDR3 contains 15 residues. Trimming removed 6 bases from V and 7 bases from J; junction bases left unmatched: 10. Germline CDR1 reads SGHNT; CDR2 reads YYREEE (reference sequence). Repertoires were generated with immunoSEQ multiplex PCR, while TCRdb's copy carries only in-frame clones and drops some. Here the sample spans 30,000 to 35,000 clones, roughly nine tenths being singletons. The clonotype was recovered from an adult with an advanced solid tumor such as melanoma, head and neck, liver or kidney cancer. The starting material was CD4+ or CD8+ T cells sorted from blood, obtained in a trial of the OX40 agonist ivuxolimab. The chain links TRBV5-4 to TRBJ2-1, with 10 bases matching TRBD2. CDR3 in amino acids: CASTLGTSARNEQFF. The CDR3 region has the DNA TGTGCCAGCACCCTGGGGACTAGCGCGAGGAATGAGCAGTTCTTC.